This T cell receptor (beta chain) came from a study of CD8+CD57+ T cells in acquired aplastic anemia. As concerns this clonotype: Its antigen remains unknown.

Study results and caveats: Some 30 was the count of CD8+ CDR3 sequences that patients shared with controls.

It was genomic DNA that served as the template for profiling TCR beta VDJ and CDR3. Each CDR3 protein gets one entry after TCRdb re-called the reads with MiXCR. The repertoire includes about 58,000 distinct CDR3 sequences, approximately 50% of them detected once, and roughly 15% sits in the top ten. Sequenced patients had shown CD8+CD57+ cell expansion by flow cytometry. Every patient presented with severe acquired aplastic anemia. The study sampled blood from patients who had received no therapy. J was trimmed by 3 bases and V by 1 base; bases with no gene match: 2. Germline V gene data show CDR1 as LGHNA and CDR2 as YNFKEQ. The CDR3 has 16 residues.

This rearrangement joins TRBV4-2 to TRBJ2-3; 12 nucleotides agree with TRBD1. The sequencing sample was made of sorted CD4+, CD8+, or CD8+CD57+ T cells (not recorded which) from PBMCs. This receptor was identified in a human donor with aplastic anemia. The CDR3 reads CASSQAGQGATDTQYF. CDR3 bases: TGTGCCAGCAGCCAAGCGGGACAGGGGGCGACAGATACGCAGTATTTT.